The clone carrying this T cell receptor beta chain was recorded a few times. V was pared by 5 bases and J by 5 bases, with 14 bases between. CDR3 length equals 14 residues. Per germline, CDR1 SGHRS and CDR2 YFSETQ. These data come from a study of blood T cells in healthy people across ages. Combining a sample-barcoded 5' primer with a J-beta primer mix, a second PCR ran for roughly 7 to 12 cycles. Each CDR3 protein gets one entry after TCRdb re-called the 5' RACE reads with MiXCR. The profile shows approximately 400,000 distinct CDR3 sequences, approximately 47% of them singletons. Sequenced sample: blood. This chain links TRBV5-1 with TRBJ2-1, with a weak D call TRBD2 (6 bases). The receptor was isolated from a man aged 60-69 years in good health. The CDR3 reads CASSTGERDNEQFF. CDR3 coding DNA: TGCGCCAGCAGTACGGGGGAAAGGGACAATGAGCAGTTCTTC.